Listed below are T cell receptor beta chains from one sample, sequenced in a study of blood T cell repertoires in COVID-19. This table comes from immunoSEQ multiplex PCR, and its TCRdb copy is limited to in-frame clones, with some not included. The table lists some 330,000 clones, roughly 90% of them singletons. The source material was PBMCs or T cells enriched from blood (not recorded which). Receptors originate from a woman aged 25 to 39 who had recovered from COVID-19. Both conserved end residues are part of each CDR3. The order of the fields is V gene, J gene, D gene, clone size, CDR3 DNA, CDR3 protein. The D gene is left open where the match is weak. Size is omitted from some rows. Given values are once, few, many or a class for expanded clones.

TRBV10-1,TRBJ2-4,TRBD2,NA,TGCGCCAGCAGTGAACAGCGGGAGGGGAAGCCTAAAAACATTCAGTACTTC,CASSEQREGKPKNIQYF
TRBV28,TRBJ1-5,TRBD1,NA,TGTGCCAGCAGTTTAGGAAGGGGCCAGGGGGTGAATCAGCCCCAGCATTTT,CASSLGRGQGVNQPQHF
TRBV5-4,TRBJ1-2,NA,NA,TGTGCCAGCAGCTCCAGGGGAGTCTATGGCTACACCTTC,CASSSRGVYGYTF
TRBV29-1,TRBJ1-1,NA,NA,TGCAGCGTCCTCACAGGGCCCCTGGCCCAAAACACTGAAGCTTTCTTT,CSVLTGPLAQNTEAFF
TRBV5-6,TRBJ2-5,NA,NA,TGTGCCAGCAGCTTGTTGGGGCCCCAAGAGACCCAGTACTTC,CASSLLGPQETQYF
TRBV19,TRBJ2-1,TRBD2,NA,TGTGCCAGTAGTCCGACTAGCGGGAACAATGAGCAGTTCTTC,CASSPTSGNNEQFF
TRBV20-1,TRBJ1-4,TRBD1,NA,TGCAGTGCTAGCGCGGGACAGATTCTTTTT,CSASAGQILF
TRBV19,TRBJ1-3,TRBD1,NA,TGTGCCAGTAGTAACCGATTATTGGAAACAGGGGTCGGAAACACCATATATTTT,CASSNRLLETGVGNTIYF
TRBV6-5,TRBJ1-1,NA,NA,TGTGCCAGCAGCCTAAACAGGGTTGGGACTGAAGCTTTCTTT,CASSLNRVGTEAFF
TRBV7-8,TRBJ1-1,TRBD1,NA,TGTGCCAGCGGAGATGAACCGGGACAGGGATTGAACACTGAAGCTTTCTTT,CASGDEPGQGLNTEAFF
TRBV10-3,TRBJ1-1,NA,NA,TGTGCCATCAGTGAGCAGGGACAGAACACTGAAGCTTTCTTT,CAISEQGQNTEAFF
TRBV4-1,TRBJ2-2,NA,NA,TGCGCCAGCAGCCAATTGTCAGGGCACACCGGGGAGCTGTTTTTT,CASSQLSGHTGELFF
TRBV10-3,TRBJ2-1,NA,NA,TGTGCCATCAGTGAAGTACAGGCGGGATACAATGAGCAGTTCTTC,CAISEVQAGYNEQFF
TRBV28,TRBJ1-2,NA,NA,TGTGCCAGCAGTTTGTCGAACTATGGCTACACCTTC,CASSLSNYGYTF
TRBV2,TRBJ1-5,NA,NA,TGTGCCAGCAGTGAGGGGGGGTTTCAGCCCCAGCATTTT,CASSEGGFQPQHF
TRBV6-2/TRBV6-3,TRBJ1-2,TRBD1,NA,TGTGCCAGCAGTTACCCAAGTCGAGGGGGCAACGGCTACACCTTC,CASSYPSRGGNGYTF
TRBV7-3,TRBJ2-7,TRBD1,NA,TGTGCCAGCAGCGCCGACAGGGGCCTCGAGCAGTACTTC,CASSADRGLEQYF
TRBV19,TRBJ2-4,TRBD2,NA,TGTGCCAGTAGTCCCTGGACTAGCGGGGAGGGCGTGGGCAAAAACATTCAGTACTTC,CASSPWTSGEGVGKNIQYF
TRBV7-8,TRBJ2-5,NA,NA,TGTGCCAGCAGCCAAGGAGCAGAGACCCAGTACTTC,CASSQGAETQYF
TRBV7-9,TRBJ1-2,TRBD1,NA,TGTGCCAGCAGCTTAGGTGGGACAGACTACCCGAACTATGGCTACACCTTC,CASSLGGTDYPNYGYTF
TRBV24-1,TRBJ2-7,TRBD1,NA,TGTGCCGCTATCCGAGACAGGGTCTACGAGCAGTACTTC,CAAIRDRVYEQYF
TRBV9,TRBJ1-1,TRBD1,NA,TGTGCCAGCAGTCCCGGGACAGACTTCGTCGGCGCTGAAGCTTTCTTT,CASSPGTDFVGAEAFF
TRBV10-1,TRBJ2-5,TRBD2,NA,TGCGCCAGTAACCTTGGGGGGGGGTTCCAAGAGACCCAGTACTTC,CASNLGGGFQETQYF
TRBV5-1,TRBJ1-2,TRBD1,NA,TGCGCCAGCAGCTTGGTCTTGGGACAGGGGGTCTATGGCTACACCTTC,CASSLVLGQGVYGYTF
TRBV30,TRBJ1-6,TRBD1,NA,TGTGCCTGGACTACAGGGGGCAGGTCCTATAATTCACCCCTCCACTTT,CAWTTGGRSYNSPLHF
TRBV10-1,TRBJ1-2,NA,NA,TGCGCCAGCAGTGAAAAGGGGGGGCTGAGGGGCTACACCTTC,CASSEKGGLRGYTF
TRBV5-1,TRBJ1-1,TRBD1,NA,TGCGCCAGCACCCGGGACAGGGACACTGAAGCTTTCTTT,CASTRDRDTEAFF
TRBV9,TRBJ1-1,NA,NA,TGTGCCAGCAGCGTAGGGGGAGGGGACACTGAAGCTTTCTTT,CASSVGGGDTEAFF
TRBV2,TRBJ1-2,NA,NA,TGTGCCAGCAGTGAAGCGCTTCAGGTTAGGACTAACTATGGCTACACCTTC,CASSEALQVRTNYGYTF
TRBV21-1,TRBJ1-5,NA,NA,TGTGCCAGCAGCAATCCCCTTTATCAGCCCCAGCATTTT,CASSNPLYQPQHF
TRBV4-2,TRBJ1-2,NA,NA,TGTGCCAGCAGCCCAAGTTTGGCGGTCTATGGCTACACCTTC,CASSPSLAVYGYTF
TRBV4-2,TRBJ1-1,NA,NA,TGTGCCAGCAGCCAAGCCACAGGGCCGGGCGAAGCTTTCTTT,CASSQATGPGEAFF
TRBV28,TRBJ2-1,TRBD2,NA,TGTGCCAGCAGTTCGGGGGCTAGCGGGTTTTACAATGAGCAGTTCTTC,CASSSGASGFYNEQFF
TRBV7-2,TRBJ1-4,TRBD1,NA,TGTGCCAGCAGCTCGGACAGGAAGAATGAAAAACTGTTTTTT,CASSSDRKNEKLFF
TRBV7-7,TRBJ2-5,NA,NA,TGTGCTAGCAGCGTGGGACTGCATGCCGGGGAGACCCAGTACTTC,CASSVGLHAGETQYF
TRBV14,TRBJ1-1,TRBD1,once,TGTGCCAGCAGCCAAGGGGCAGGGGGTCCATACACTGAAGCTTTCTTT,CASSQGAGGPYTEAFF
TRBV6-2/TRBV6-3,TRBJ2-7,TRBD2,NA,TGTGCCAGCAGTAAAAGTAGCGGGAGAAATTACGAGCAGTACTTC,CASSKSSGRNYEQYF
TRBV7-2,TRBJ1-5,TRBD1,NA,TGTGCCAGCAGCTCCGACAGGGATCAGCCCCAGCATTTT,CASSSDRDQPQHF
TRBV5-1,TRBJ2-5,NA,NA,TGCGCCAGCAGCTTGGAAGCGGCCCGGGGGACCCAGTACTTC,CASSLEAARGTQYF
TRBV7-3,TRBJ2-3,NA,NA,TGTGCCAGCAGCTCCCCAGGACTGCCAGATACGCAGTATTTT,CASSSPGLPDTQYF
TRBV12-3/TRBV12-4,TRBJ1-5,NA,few,TGTGCCAGCAGTTCCGGGGTTGGGCCCCAGCATTTT,CASSSGVGPQHF
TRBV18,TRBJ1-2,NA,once,TGTGCCAGCTCACCGGGACTGGTGGGCTATGGCTACACCTTC,CASSPGLVGYGYTF
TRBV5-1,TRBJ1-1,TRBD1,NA,TGCGCCAGCAGCTCCGGGACAGCTGAAGCTTTCTTT,CASSSGTAEAFF
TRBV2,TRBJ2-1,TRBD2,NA,TGTGCCGGAGGAGACGCGACTAGCGGGAGAGGTCATGAGCAGTTCTTC,CAGGDATSGRGHEQFF
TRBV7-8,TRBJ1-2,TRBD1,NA,TGTGCCAGCAGCGGAGGACAGGGCGGGATGGGGTATGGCTACACCTTC,CASSGGQGGMGYGYTF
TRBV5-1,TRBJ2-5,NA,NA,TGCGCCAGCAGCCGCAACCGACTAGGGGAGACCCAGTACTTC,CASSRNRLGETQYF
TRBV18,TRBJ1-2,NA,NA,TGTGCCAGCTCACCAACGCGCGAGGTGGTCGCGGCCTTTAATGGCTACACCTTC,CASSPTREVVAAFNGYTF
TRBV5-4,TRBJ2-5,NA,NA,TGTGCCAGCAGCAAACTAGTCACAGAGACCCAGTACTTC,CASSKLVTETQYF
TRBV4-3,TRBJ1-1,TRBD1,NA,TGCGCCAGCAGCCAAACGGGACAGGCTAACACTGAAGCTTTCTTT,CASSQTGQANTEAFF
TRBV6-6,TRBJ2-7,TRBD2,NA,TGTGCCAGCAGTGGCGGGACTAGCGGGAGAGCGTACGAGCAGTACTTC,CASSGGTSGRAYEQYF
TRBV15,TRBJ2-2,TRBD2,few,TGTGCCACCAGCACTTGGACTAGCGGAACCGGGGAGCTGTTTTTT,CATSTWTSGTGELFF